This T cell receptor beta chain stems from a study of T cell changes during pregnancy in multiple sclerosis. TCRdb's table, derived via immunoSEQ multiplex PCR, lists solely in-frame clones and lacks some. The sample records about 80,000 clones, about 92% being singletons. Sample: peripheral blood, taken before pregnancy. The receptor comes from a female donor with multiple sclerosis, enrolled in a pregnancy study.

The CDR3 DNA follows: TGTGCCAGCGGACTTCGCGGGCTAGCGGGATATGAGCAGTTCTTC. It codes for CASGLRGLAGYEQFF. This chain uses TRBV5-6 with TRBJ2-1, with TRBD2 matching over 9 bases. Germline loops: CDR1 SGHDT, CDR2 YYEEEE. J lost 8 bases, V lost 7 bases, and 13 bases had no gene match. The CDR3 totals 15 residues.